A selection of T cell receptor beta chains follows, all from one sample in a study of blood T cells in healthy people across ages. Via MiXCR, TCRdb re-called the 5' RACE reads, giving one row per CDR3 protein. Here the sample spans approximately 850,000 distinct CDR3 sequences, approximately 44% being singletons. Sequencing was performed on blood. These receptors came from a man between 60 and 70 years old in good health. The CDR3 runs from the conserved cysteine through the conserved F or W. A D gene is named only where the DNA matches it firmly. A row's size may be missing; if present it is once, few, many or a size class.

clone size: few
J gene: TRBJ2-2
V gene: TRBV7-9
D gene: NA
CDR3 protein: CASTKQGSGELFF
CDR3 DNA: TGTGCCAGCACCAAGCAGGGGTCCGGGGAGCTGTTTTTT

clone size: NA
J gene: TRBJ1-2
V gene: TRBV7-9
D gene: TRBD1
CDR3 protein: CASSPTVDRGTYGYTF
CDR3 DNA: TGTGCCAGCAGCCCAACCGTGGACAGGGGGACCTATGGCTACACCTTC

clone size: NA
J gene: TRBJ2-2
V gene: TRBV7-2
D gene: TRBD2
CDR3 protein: CASRSGLAEAGELFF
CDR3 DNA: TGTGCCAGCAGATCGGGACTAGCGGAGGCCGGGGAGCTGTTTTTT

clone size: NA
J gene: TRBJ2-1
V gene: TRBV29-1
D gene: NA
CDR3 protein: CSVALQLDEQFF
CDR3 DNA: TGCAGCGTTGCCCTCCAGTTGGATGAGCAGTTCTTC

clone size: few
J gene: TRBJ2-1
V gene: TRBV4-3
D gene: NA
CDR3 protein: CASSQNNPTFSYNEQFF
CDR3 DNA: TGCGCCAGCAGCCAAAACAACCCAACGTTTTCCTACAATGAGCAGTTCTTC

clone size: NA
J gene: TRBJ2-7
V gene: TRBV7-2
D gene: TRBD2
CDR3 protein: CASSSTSGVGYEQYF
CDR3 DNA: TGTGCCAGCAGCTCAACTAGCGGGGTGGGCTACGAGCAGTACTTC

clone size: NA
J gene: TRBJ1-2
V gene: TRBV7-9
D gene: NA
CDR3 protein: CASSPRGYTF
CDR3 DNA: TGTGCCAGCAGCCCCCGTGGCTACACCTTC

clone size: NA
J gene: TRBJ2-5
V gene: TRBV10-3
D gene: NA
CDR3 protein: CAISATPYQETQYF
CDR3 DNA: TGTGCCATCAGTGCGACACCGTACCAAGAGACCCAGTACTTC

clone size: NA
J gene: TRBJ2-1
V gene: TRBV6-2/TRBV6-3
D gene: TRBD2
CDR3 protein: CASSPLAAYNEQFF
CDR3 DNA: TGTGCCAGCAGTCCACTAGCGGCCTACAATGAGCAGTTCTTC

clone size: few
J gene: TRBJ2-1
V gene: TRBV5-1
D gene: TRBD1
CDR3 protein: CASSPTGLQNEQFF
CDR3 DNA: TGCGCCAGCAGCCCGACAGGGTTGCAGAATGAGCAGTTCTTC

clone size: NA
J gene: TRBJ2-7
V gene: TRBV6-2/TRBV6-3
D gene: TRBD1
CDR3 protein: CASSLPRTGGRYEQYF
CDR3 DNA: TGTGCCAGCAGCCTCCCCCGGACAGGGGGCCGATACGAGCAGTACTTC

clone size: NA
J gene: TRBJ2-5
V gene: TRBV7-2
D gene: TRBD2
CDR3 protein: CASSLVKRGKETQYF
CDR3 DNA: TGTGCCAGCAGCTTAGTGAAGCGGGGAAAAGAGACCCAGTACTTC

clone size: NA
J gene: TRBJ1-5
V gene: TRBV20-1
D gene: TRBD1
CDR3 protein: CSARASRGLGNQPQHF
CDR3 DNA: TGCAGTGCTAGAGCTTCCAGGGGGCTTGGCAATCAGCCCCAGCATTTT

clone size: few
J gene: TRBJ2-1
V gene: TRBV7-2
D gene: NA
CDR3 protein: CASSSQGGRVDEQFF
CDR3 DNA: TGTGCCAGCAGCTCCCAGGGGGGGCGGGTCGATGAGCAGTTCTTC